This T cell receptor beta chain was captured by sequencing in a study of blood T cell repertoires in COVID-19. Background on the study: Both acute and convalescent COVID-19 samples were obtained from the United States, Italy and Spain.

The length of the CDR3 is 15 residues. Germline CDR1 SEHNR, CDR2 FQNEAQ (reference sequence). Losses at the gene ends were 2 bases for V and 6 bases for J; bases not matched to a gene: 7. The assay was immunoSEQ multiplex PCR, and TCRdb's table has in-frame clones only and misses some. The sample lists 400,000 to 500,000 clones, more than 70% occurring once. The sequencing sample was made of PBMCs or T cells enriched from blood (not recorded which). This TCR derives from a woman between 18 and 29 years old who had been exposed to COVID-19. The V call is TRBV7-9, the J call TRBJ1-2; 9 bases are shared with TRBD1. CDR3 amino acids: CASSLRGQGFNGYTF. The CDR3 nucleotides are TGTGCCAGCAGCTTAAGGGGACAGGGTTTTAATGGCTACACCTTC. Complete variable domain (other parts from reference TRBV7-9 and TRBJ1-2): DTGVSQNPRHKITKRGQNVTFRCDPISEHNRLYWYRQTLGQGPEFLTYFQNEAQLEKSRLLSDRFSAERPKGSFSTLEIQRTEQGDSAMYLCASSLRGQGFNGYTFGSGTRLTVV.